This T cell receptor (beta chain) was profiled in a study of T cell repertoires in ileal Crohn's disease. Study results and caveats: Compared with non-smokers, active smokers at surgery showed more clonal expansions.

Measured with immunoSEQ multiplex PCR; TCRdb has only the in-frame clones, and not every one. The repertoire consists of 10,000 to 15,000 clones, with around 77% occurring once and the leading ten covering 4.5%. Regarding this clone: Its target is unknown.

The length of the CDR3 is 15 residues. CDR1 ENHRY and CDR2 SYGVKD come from the germline V gene. Losses at the gene ends were 2 bases for V and 2 bases for J; bases not matched to a gene: 3. The sample was ileal tissue. The TCR was taken from an adult with Crohn's disease. The V call is TRBV10-3, the J call TRBJ2-3; 8 bases fit TRBD2. In DNA, the CDR3 is TGTGCCATCAGTGAGGTAGCGGGGCCCACAGATACGCAGTATTTT. Translation gives CAISEVAGPTDTQYF.